This TCR beta chain is from a study of cytomegalovirus exposure and HLA in healthy donors. Whole-study results and caveats: TCR clusters originating in the first cohort tended to co-occur in the approximately 120 validation repertoires, according to a later analysis.

While the first cohort had 700 or so subjects, the donors belonged to the separate validation cohort of 120 subjects. Germline-derived CDR1 and CDR2 are SGDLS and YYNGEE. Trimming removed 0 bases from V and 3 bases from J, with 15 bases in between. The CDR3 has 16 residues. In regard to this clone: Its antigen is not identified.

TCRdb's table, derived via immunoSEQ multiplex PCR, lists solely in-frame clones and lacks some. Of 130,000 to 150,000 clones listed, approximately 90% are singletons. Sequencing used PBMCs. The rearrangement uses TRBV9 and TRBJ1-1; D is ambiguous. This receptor was taken from a woman in her 30s in good health and CMV-seropositive. CDR3 coding DNA: TGTGCCAGCAGCGTAGTAGTCTCCGGACTGGACACTGAAGCTTTCTTT. As protein: CASSVVVSGLDTEAFF.